A single sample gave rise to the 32 T cell receptor beta chains below, sequenced in a study of cytomegalovirus exposure and HLA in healthy donors. A multiplex PCR was run with 60 Vbeta primers and 13 Jbeta primers. Generated by immunoSEQ multiplex PCR, the TCRdb table keeps only in-frame clones and is missing some. The data show 150,000 or so clones, 65% to 85% seen once. The specimen was PBMCs. These receptors were obtained from a man aged 18 to 29 in good health and CMV-seronegative.

This chain connects TRBV27 to TRBJ2-1, with 8 bases lining up with TRBD2. The trim removed 7 bases at V and 3 bases at J, leaving 11 bases unmatched. The germline CDR1 and CDR2 sequences are MNHEY and SMNVEV (reference sequence). The CDR3 is made up of 16 amino acids. The CDR3 region has the DNA TGTGCCAGCACCCTTCGAGCTACTAGCGGCTACAATGAGCAGTTCTTC. Translated, it gives CASTLRATSGYNEQFF.

This chain connects TRBV7-9 to TRBJ1-1; unclear D gene. The CDR3 contains 15 residues. Germline CDR1 is SEHNR and CDR2 is FQNEAQ (reference sequence). The V end was cut by 0 bases, the J end by 0 bases, with 8 bases between. CDR3 in amino acids: CASSLALSVNTEAFF. The CDR3 region has the DNA TGTGCCAGCAGCTTAGCGCTAAGCGTGAACACTGAAGCTTTCTTT.

The sample holds a few counts of this clone. J is TRBJ1-4 and V is TRBV2, with D possibly matching TRBD1 (6 bases). V gave up 2 bases and J gave up 0 bases, with 13 bases separating them. The CDR3 runs 17 residues. Germline V gene sequence: CDR1 SNHLY, CDR2 FYNNEI. CDR3 loop: CASSESGANPTNEKLFF. Written as DNA, the CDR3 is TGTGCCAGCAGTGAATCAGGGGCTAACCCAACTAATGAAAAACTGTTTTTT.

This clone was seen only a few times. One end of the junction varies from germline; a read error may be responsible. The chain carries TRBV6-1 and TRBJ2-4; D possibly corresponds to TRBD1 (5 bases). The CDR3 sequence is 12 residues long. Per germline, CDR1 MNHNS and CDR2 SASEGT. The CDR3 sequence is CASRKGANSQYF. In DNA, the CDR3 is TGTGCCAGCAGGAAAGGGGCGAACAGTCAGTACTTC.

The chain joins TRBV28 to TRBJ1-3; D is unclear. Trimming took off 8 bases at V and 3 bases at J, with 5 bases between the two ends. This CDR3 comprises 11 residues. From germline, CDR1 is MDHEN and CDR2 SYDVKM. CDR3 residues: CASFRGNTIYF. The CDR3 bases are TGTGCCAGCTTCCGTGGAAACACCATATATTTT.

In DNA form, the CDR3 reads TGTGCCAGCAGCCGCCACTGGGGGGAGGGCACAGATACGCAGTATTTT. Its translation: CASSRHWGEGTDTQYF. The gene calls are TRBV14 and TRBJ2-3; D is possibly TRBD2 (6 bases). The ends were cut back, 4 bases at V and 1 base at J, with 15 bases in the middle. Germline CDR1 is SGHDN and CDR2 is FVKESK. The CDR3 is 16 amino acids.

The chain is built from TRBV4-3 and TRBJ1-3, with D uncertain. Between the trimmed V and J ends, which lost 0 bases and 1 base, there was a span of 7 bases. Germline CDR1 is LGHNA and CDR2 is YSLEER. The CDR3 loop spans 15 amino acids. CDR3 in amino acids: CASSQDFGSGNTIYF. The CDR3 DNA reads TGCGCCAGCAGCCAAGATTTCGGTTCTGGAAACACCATATATTTT.

The chain carries TRBV2 and TRBJ2-1; the match to TRBD2 covers 7 bases. The J segment lost 8 bases and the V segment lost 3 bases, leaving 1 base of the junction unmatched. This CDR3 is built from 12 residues. Germline-derived CDR1 and CDR2 are SNHLY and FYNNEI. This CDR3 reads CASSDRGDEQFF. As DNA, the CDR3 is TGTGCCAGCAGTGACCGGGGGGATGAGCAGTTCTTC.

CDR3 loop: CASSLYGGAVETQYF. The CDR3 DNA reads as TGTGCCAGCAGTTTATACGGGGGGGCCGTGGAGACCCAGTACTTC. The rearrangement uses TRBV27 and TRBJ2-5; 8 positions match TRBD2. Germline CDR1 is MNHEY and CDR2 is SMNVEV (reference sequence). V lost 1 base and J lost 5; bases outside the gene matches: 6. CDR3 size: 15 residues.

V is TRBV7-6 and J is TRBJ1-3, with 8 bases identical to TRBD1. Germline CDR1 is SGHVS and CDR2 is FNYEAQ. There are 15 residues in the CDR3. V lost 3 bases to trimming and J lost 4 bases; unmatched junction nucleotides: 5. The CDR3 DNA reads as TGTGCCAGCAGCTTGCCAGGGGGCGAAGGAAACACCATATATTTT. It encodes CASSLPGGEGNTIYF.

The V and J genes are TRBV7-8 and TRBJ2-2; TRBD1 might be the D (7 bases). The CDR3 is 14 amino acids. Trimming pared 5 bases from V and 7 bases from J, leaving 14 bases between. Looked up from germline, CDR1 is SGHVS and CDR2 is FQNEAQ. The CDR3 region has the DNA TGTGCCAGCAGCCTACCAGGGGGAGGCGGGGAGCTGTTTTTT. It translates to CASSLPGGGGELFF.

V and J are TRBV2 and TRBJ2-6; 8 positions agree with TRBD1. Germline CDR1 reads SNHLY; CDR2 reads FYNNEI. Trimming took 0 bases from V and 2 from J; bases not matched to a gene: 0. This CDR3 is 16 amino acids long. This CDR3 is CASSEAQGAGANVLTF. The CDR3 coding sequence is TGTGCCAGCAGTGAAGCACAGGGGGCTGGGGCCAACGTCCTGACTTTC.

V gene TRBV19 combines with J gene TRBJ2-5, with 12 bases lining up with TRBD1. Near its end, the DNA agrees better with TRBJ2-7, so the J call may be wrong. CDR1 LNHDA and CDR2 SQIVND come from the germline V gene (reference sequence). The length of the CDR3 is 14 residues. The CDR3 reads CASSGTGGRYEQYF. For the CDR3, the DNA is TGTGCCAGTAGCGGGACAGGGGGCAGGTACGAGCAGTACTTC.

This sequence joins TRBV5-6 and TRBJ1-2; no clear D. Germline CDR1 and CDR2: SGHDT and YYEEEE. The CDR3 sequence is 12 residues long. Trimming removed 4 bases from V and 8 bases from J, with 12 bases in between. The CDR3 spells CASSPRQVGYTF. The CDR3 coding sequence is TGTGCCAGCAGCCCAAGACAAGTCGGCTACACCTTC.

The V and J genes are TRBV9 and TRBJ2-6; TRBD1 matches 7 bases. The germline gives CDR1 SGDLS, CDR2 YYNGEE. This CDR3 contains 19 residues. Losses at the gene ends were 4 bases for V and 0 bases for J; bases not matched to a gene: 13. CDR3 residues: CASSPPGQIPTSGANVLTF. CDR3 DNA: TGTGCCAGCAGCCCACCGGGACAGATACCGACCTCTGGGGCCAACGTCCTGACTTTC.

The CDR3 reads CASSQGGQGHLWNTIYF. The CDR3 bases are TGCGCCAGCAGCCAAGGCGGACAGGGACACCTTTGGAACACCATATATTTT. The V gene is TRBV4-1, the J gene TRBJ1-3; 8 bases match TRBD1. The CDR3 consists of 17 residues. Germline V lookup: CDR1 MGHRA, CDR2 YSYEKL. V shed 1 base and J 7 bases; nucleotides not matched to a gene: 12.

This chain connects TRBV6-6 to TRBJ2-7, with D possibly matching TRBD1 (6 bases). The CDR3 is made up of 15 amino acids. From germline, CDR1 is MNHNY and CDR2 SVGAGI (reference sequence). V shed 6 bases and J shed 0 bases, with 15 bases lying between them. CDR3 in amino acids: CASRGTGMSSYEQYV. For the CDR3, the DNA is TGTGCCAGCAGGGGCACAGGGATGAGCTCCTACGAGCAGTACGTC.

Note on this clone: One end of the junction is discordant with germline, which a read error may explain. The V gene is TRBV28, the J gene TRBJ1-1; D is unclear. Germline V gene data show CDR1 as MDHEN and CDR2 as SYDVKM. The CDR3 runs to 12 residues. CDR3 in amino acids: CASSLFTTGAFF. CDR3 coding DNA: TGTGCCAGCAGTTTATTTACGACTGGAGCTTTCTTT. The whole variable domain, remainder taken from reference TRBV28 and TRBJ1-1, is DVKVTQSSRYLVKRTGEKVFLECVQDMDHENMFWYRQDPGLGLRLIYFSYDVKMKEKGDIPEGYSVSREKKERFSLILESASTNQTSMYLCASSLFTTGAFFGQGTRLTVV.

The V and J genes are TRBV7-2 and TRBJ2-3, with a possible D match to TRBD2 (6 bases). In germline, CDR1 is SGHTA, CDR2 FQGNSA. This CDR3 has 15 residues. V was cut by 1 base and J by 2 bases, with 10 bases left in between. CDR3 sequence reads: CASSLVLAYTDTQYF. The CDR3 region has the DNA TGTGCCAGCAGCTTAGTACTAGCCTACACAGATACGCAGTATTTT.

CDR3 in amino acids: CASSLQGNNSPLHF. Written as DNA, the CDR3 is TGCGCCAGCAGCCTCCAGGGTAATAATTCACCCCTCCACTTT. The gene calls are TRBV5-1 and TRBJ1-6; tentatively, D is TRBD1 (5 bases). This CDR3 contains 14 residues. V was clipped by 4 bases and J by 5 bases, with 10 bases between them. Germline-derived CDR1 and CDR2 are SGHRS and YFSETQ.

Regarding this clone: At one end the junction does not follow the germline gene, possibly because of a read error. The rearrangement uses TRBV27 and TRBJ2-6; D might be TRBD1 (5 bases). The length of the CDR3 is 13 residues. The germline V gene encodes CDR1 MNHEY and CDR2 SMNVEV (reference sequence). CDR3 region: CASTLSGANGLTF. CDR3 nucleotides: TGTGCCAGCACCCTCTCTGGGGCCAACGGCCTGACTTTC.

The chain uses TRBV6-1 and TRBJ1-4; perhaps TRBD1 as D (6 bases). Trimming pared 2 bases from V and 8 bases from J, leaving 15 bases between. The CDR3 runs to 15 residues. CDR1 and CDR2 from the germline V gene are MNHNS and SASEGT. The CDR3 is CASSEISRGNEKLFF. The CDR3, as DNA: TGTGCCAGCAGTGAAATTTCCAGGGGTAACGAAAAACTGTTTTTT.

CDR3 coding DNA: TGCGCCAGCAGCTTGCTGACGGGACAGGGGTACGAGCAGTACTTC. This sequence encodes CASSLLTGQGYEQYF. This rearrangement joins TRBV5-1 to TRBJ2-7; TRBD1 agrees at 10 bases. The CDR3 is 15 amino acids. V was pared by 1 base and J by 4 bases, with 5 bases of the junction left unmatched. In germline, CDR1 is SGHRS, CDR2 YFSETQ.

The chain is built from TRBV9 and TRBJ1-2, with D hard to call. Germline assignment: CDR1 SGDLS and CDR2 YYNGEE. V was pared by 3 bases and J by 1 base, with 19 bases between. There are 17 residues in the CDR3. Here the CDR3 DNA reads TGTGCCAGCAGCGCCAGCTCAAAGAGGAGGATTAACTATGGCTACACCTTC. Protein: CASSASSKRRINYGYTF. The whole variable domain, remainder taken from reference TRBV9 and TRBJ1-2, is DSGVTQTPKHLITATGQRVTLRCSPRSGDLSVYWYQQSLDQGLQFLIQYYNGEERAKGNILERFSAQQFPDLHSELNLSSLELGDSALYFCASSASSKRRINYGYTFGSGTRLTVV.

J is TRBJ2-7 and V is TRBV6-1, with TRBD1 matching 11 bases. This CDR3 has 15 residues. Germline V lookup: CDR1 MNHNS, CDR2 SASEGT. Germline trimming cut 6 bases from V and 2 bases from J; bases unmatched to any gene: 6. CDR3 nucleotides: TGTGCCAGCAGGCCCGGGACAGGGGGGACCTACGAGCAGTACGTC. Translated: CASRPGTGGTYEQYV.

The chain is built from TRBV30 and TRBJ1-1, with a possible D match to TRBD1 (5 bases). In germline, CDR1 is GTSNPN, CDR2 SVGIG (reference sequence). Trimming stripped 0 bases from V and 1 base from J, with 12 bases between. This CDR3 has 15 amino acids. CDR3 in DNA: TGTGCCTGGAGTGTAGGGGTCGGTAGGAACACTGAAGCTTTCTTT. It specifies CAWSVGVGRNTEAFF. Combining the CDR3 with reference TRBV30 and TRBJ1-1 gives the whole variable domain SQTIHQWPATLVQPVGSPLSLECTVEGTSNPNLYWYRQAAGRGLQLLFYSVGIGQISSEVPQNLSASRPQDRQFILSSKKLLLSDSGFYLCAWSVGVGRNTEAFFGQGTRLTVV.

CDR3 in amino acids: CASSHLPGTKAFGELFF. CDR3 coding DNA: TGCGCCAGCAGCCACCTACCCGGGACAAAGGCCTTCGGGGAGCTGTTTTTT. This sequence joins TRBV4-1 and TRBJ2-2, with D possibly TRBD1 on 6 matching bases. The CDR3 has 17 residues. Germline CDR1 MGHRA, CDR2 YSYEKL. The ends were cut back, 3 bases at V and 7 bases at J, with 21 bases in the middle.

The V call is TRBV18, the J call TRBJ1-2; 10 nucleotides match TRBD1. The germline gives CDR1 KGHSH, CDR2 LQKENI. This CDR3 has 15 amino acids. Trimming at V came to 3 bases and at J to 8 bases, leaving 9 bases not matched to a gene. The CDR3: CASSPTGGLSMGYTF. CDR3 DNA sequence: TGTGCCAGCTCACCGACAGGGGGCTTGTCTATGGGCTACACCTTC.

The V gene is TRBV11-2, the J gene TRBJ2-3; perhaps TRBD1 as D (5 bases). Germline V gives CDR1 SGHAT, CDR2 FQNNGV. This CDR3 has 14 residues. V was pared by 6 bases and J by 1 base, with 11 bases between. The CDR3 DNA sequence: TGTGCCAGCAGAATCAGGGCCCGCACAGATACGCAGTATTTT. This encodes CASRIRARTDTQYF.

This rearrangement joins TRBV7-9 to TRBJ2-1; 10 nucleotides line up with TRBD1. The CDR3 loop spans 14 amino acids. V dropped 10 bases and J dropped 4; count of bases not matched to a gene: 7. Germline CDR1 and CDR2: SEHNR and FQNEAQ (reference sequence). The CDR3 loop is CAISRDRGYNEQFF. CDR3 bases: TGTGCCATCTCGAGGGACAGGGGTTACAATGAGCAGTTCTTC.

V and J are TRBV6-5 and TRBJ2-2, with 7 bases that match TRBD2. This CDR3 spans 15 amino acids. The ends lost 4 bases at V and 3 bases at J; junction bases unmatched: 5. The germline gives CDR1 MNHEY, CDR2 SVGAGI. Here the CDR3 reads CASSLGGVDTGELFF. The CDR3, as DNA: TGTGCCAGCAGTTTGGGAGGGGTTGACACCGGGGAGCTGTTTTTT.

The CDR3 DNA is TGCGCCAGCAGTCAATACCAGGGCAATGAAGCTTTCTTT. Translating gives CASSQYQGNEAFF. The J gene is TRBJ1-1, the V gene TRBV23-1, with D perhaps TRBD1 (5 bases). TRBV23-1 is labeled an ORF, and its function is uncertain. Trimming removed 1 base at V and 7 bases at J, with 10 bases between. The CDR3 runs to 13 residues.